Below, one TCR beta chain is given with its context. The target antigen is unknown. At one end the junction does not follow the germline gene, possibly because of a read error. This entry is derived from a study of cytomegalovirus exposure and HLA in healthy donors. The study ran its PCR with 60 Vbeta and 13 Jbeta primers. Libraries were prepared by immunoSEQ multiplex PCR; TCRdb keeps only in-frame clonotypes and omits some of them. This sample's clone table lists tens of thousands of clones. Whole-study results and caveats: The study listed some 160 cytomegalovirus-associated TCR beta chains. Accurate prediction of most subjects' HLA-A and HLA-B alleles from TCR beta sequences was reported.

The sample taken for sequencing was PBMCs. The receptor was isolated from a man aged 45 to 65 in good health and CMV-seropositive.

In DNA form, the CDR3 reads TGTGCTAGCAGCGCGGACAGATACACTGAAGCTTTCTTT. Its protein is CASSADRYTEAFF. This sequence joins TRBV7-7 and TRBJ1-1; possibly TRBD1 for D (6 bases). In germline, CDR1 is SSHAT, CDR2 FNYEAQ (reference sequence). CDR3 length: 13 residues.